A selection of T cell receptor beta chains follows, all from one sample in a study of vaccination and CD4 T cells after COVID-19. Their antigen targets remain unknown. A single record per CDR3 protein comes from TCRdb applying MiXCR to the PCR reads. In the table there are fewer than 10,000 distinct CDR3 sequences, 45% to 50% of which are singletons. The source material was CD4+ T cells from blood, cultured in vitro. Receptor source: a human donor who had recovered from COVID-19. Each CDR3 is given with its conserved first and last residue. The D gene is left open where the match is weak. Only some rows state a clone size, as once, few, many or a class for expanded clones.

TRBJ2-7,few,-,TRBV11-3,CASSRSGDKYEQYF
TRBJ2-3,-,-,TRBV27,CASSLFPPGAGTDTQYF
TRBJ2-7,-,TRBD1,TRBV7-9,CASSFGQGTGTYEQYF
TRBJ2-3,-,-,TRBV24-1,CATSGVGDSNTQYF
TRBJ1-2,few,-,TRBV24-1,CATSEGMANYGYTF
TRBJ1-1,-,-,TRBV28,CASSETVGEAFF
TRBJ2-7,few,-,TRBV2,CASSWDPYEQYF
TRBJ2-3,once,TRBD2,TRBV6-2/TRBV6-3,CASSIEAGAMTDTQYF
TRBJ1-6,-,-,TRBV27,CASSRSDRLSSYNSPLHF
TRBJ1-2,-,TRBD1,TRBV4-2,CASSQGTGDYGYTF
TRBJ2-3,large,-,TRBV12-3/TRBV12-4,CASIPPGSGTQYF
TRBJ2-2,-,TRBD1,TRBV6-5,CASSYSLGGGTGELFF